This T cell receptor beta chain stems from a study of beta chain features in type 1 diabetes. Notes on the study in general: Fewer insertions but more deletions were seen at VDJ junctions in type 1 diabetes patients.

Remarks on this clone: Its antigen is still unknown.

Expressed TCRB transcripts were sequenced because the isolated RNA had all been reverse transcribed beforehand. Data came from immunoSEQ multiplex PCR; TCRdb stores just in-frame clones and leaves some out. This sample yields almost 350,000 clones, of which 6.5% to 10% are seen a single time; 0.44% belongs to the top ten. The CDR3 contains 13 residues. Germline lookup yields CDR1 ENHRY and CDR2 SYGVKD. V lost 8 bases and J lost 2, with 10 bases in between. This chain joins TRBV10-3 and TRBJ2-1; D is ambiguous. The sequenced material came from central memory CD4+ T cells from blood. This clonotype originated in a woman younger than 30 in good health. CDR3 amino acids: CAISGGTYNEQFF. The CDR3 nucleotides read TGTGCCATCTCGGGCGGAACCTACAATGAGCAGTTCTTC.